Listed below are T cell receptor beta chains from one sample, sequenced in a study of T cell repertoires in cytomegalovirus infection. TCRdb itself ran the reads through MiXCR, one entry per CDR3 protein. The profile shows hundreds of thousands of distinct CDR3 sequences, almost 30% of them singletons. These receptors have no known antigen. The sequencing here drew on cultured PBMCs, taken from culture after CMV antigen stimulation. These receptors were collected from a human donor in good health (CMV status not recorded). Some clones in this sample may be carry-over from other donors' samples. Each CDR3 is given with its conserved first and last residue. D genes are given only for firm matches. Some rows mark clone size as missing; the rest say once, few, many or name a class of expanded clone.

14 TRBJ2-2 TRBV20-1 - few TGCAGTGCTTGGCGGACAGTCGGGACCGGGGAGCTGTTTTTT CSAWRTVGTGELFF
19 TRBJ2-7 TRBV6-6 - few TGTGCCAGCAGTTACCACCCTGACAGGAGTGCCCGCTACTCCTACGAGCAGTACTTC CASSYHPDRSARYSYEQYF
14 TRBJ2-5 TRBV6-1 TRBD1 - TGTGCCAGCAGTGGGGACAGGGCTCCAGAGACCCAGTACTTC CASSGDRAPETQYF
16 TRBJ2-1 TRBV28 TRBD2 many TGTGCCAGCACTCCCACCCCCCCCGCTAGCGGGGATGAGCAGTTCTTC CASTPTPPASGDEQFF
15 TRBJ1-2 TRBV7-9 TRBD1 - TGTGCCAGCAGCTTAGGGGACAGGGCGATCTATGGCTACACCTTC CASSLGDRAIYGYTF
14 TRBJ1-4 TRBV5-1 - - TGCGCCAGCAAGGGCACCTTTATCAATGAAAAACTGTTTTTT CASKGTFINEKLFF
13 TRBJ1-5 TRBV6-2/TRBV6-3 TRBD1 - TGTGCCAGCGACAGGGTAGGAAATCAGCCCCAGCATTTT CASDRVGNQPQHF
16 TRBJ2-1 TRBV7-3 - few TGTGCCAGCAGCTTAAACTTACTGAGCTCCTACAATGAGCAGTTCTTC CASSLNLLSSYNEQFF
13 TRBJ2-3 TRBV20-1 TRBD2 many TGCAGTGCTCCCGGGACTAGCTCAGATACGCAGTATTTT CSAPGTSSDTQYF
17 TRBJ2-6 TRBV5-6 - many TGTGCCAGTGCGGGGACAGATGATTTCTCTGGGGCCAACGTCCTGACTTTC CASAGTDDFSGANVLTF
13 TRBJ1-5 TRBV7-9 - - TGTGCCAGCAGCATCCTGCAAGATCAGCCCCAGCATTTT CASSILQDQPQHF
13 TRBJ2-3 TRBV29-1 - - TGCAGCGTCCTCTTGCGGCACACAGATACGCAGTATTTT CSVLLRHTDTQYF